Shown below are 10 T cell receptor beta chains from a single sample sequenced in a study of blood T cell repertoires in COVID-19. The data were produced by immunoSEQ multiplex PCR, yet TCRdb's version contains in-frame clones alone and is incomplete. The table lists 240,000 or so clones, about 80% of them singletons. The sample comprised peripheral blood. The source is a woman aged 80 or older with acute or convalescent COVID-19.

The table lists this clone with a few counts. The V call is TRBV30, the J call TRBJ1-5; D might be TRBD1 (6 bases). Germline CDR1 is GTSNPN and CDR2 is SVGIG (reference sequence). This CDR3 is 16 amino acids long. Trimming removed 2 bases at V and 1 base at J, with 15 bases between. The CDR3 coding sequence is TGTGCCTGGAGTCACAGGGTTGGGACGAGCAATCAGCCCCAGCATTTT. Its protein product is CAWSHRVGTSNQPQHF.

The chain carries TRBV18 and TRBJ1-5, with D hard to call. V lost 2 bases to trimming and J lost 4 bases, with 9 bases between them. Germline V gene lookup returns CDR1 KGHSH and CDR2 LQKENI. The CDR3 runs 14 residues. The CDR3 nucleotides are TGTGCCAGCTCACCAACGGGGAGGAATCAGCCCCAGCATTTT. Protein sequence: CASSPTGRNQPQHF.

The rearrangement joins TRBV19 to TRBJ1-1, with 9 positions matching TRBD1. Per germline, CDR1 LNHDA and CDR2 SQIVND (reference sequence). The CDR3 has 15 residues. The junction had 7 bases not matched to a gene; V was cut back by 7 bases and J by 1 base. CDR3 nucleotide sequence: TGTGCCAGTACATTACAGGGGGCGCGGAACACTGAAGCTTTCTTT. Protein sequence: CASTLQGARNTEAFF.

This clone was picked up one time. CDR3 in DNA: TGTGCCAGCAGCCAAGATCTGGGGAGACTAAATACGCAGTATTTT. It specifies CASSQDLGRLNTQYF. This chain connects TRBV3-1 (or the pseudogene TRBV3-2) to TRBJ2-3, with D maybe TRBD2 (5 bases). Germline V gene sequence: CDR1 LGHDT, CDR2 YNNKEL (reference sequence). This CDR3 has 15 residues. V was trimmed by 0 bases and J by 7 bases, leaving 14 bases between them.

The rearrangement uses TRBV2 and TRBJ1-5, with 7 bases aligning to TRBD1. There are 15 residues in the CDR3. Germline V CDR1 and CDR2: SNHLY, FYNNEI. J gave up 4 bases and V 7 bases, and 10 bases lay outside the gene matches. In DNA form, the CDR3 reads TGTGCCAGCAACACAGGGGAGATTGTTAATCAGCCCCAGCATTTT. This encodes CASNTGEIVNQPQHF.

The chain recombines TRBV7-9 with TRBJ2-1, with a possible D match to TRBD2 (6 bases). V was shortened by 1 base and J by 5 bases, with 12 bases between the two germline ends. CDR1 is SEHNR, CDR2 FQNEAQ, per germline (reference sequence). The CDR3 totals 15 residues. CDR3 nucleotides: TGTGCCAGCAGCTTAGGGGGGACTTTCGACAATGAGCAGTTCTTC. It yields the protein CASSLGGTFDNEQFF. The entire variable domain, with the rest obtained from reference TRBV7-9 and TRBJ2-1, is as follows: DTGVSQNPRHKITKRGQNVTFRCDPISEHNRLYWYRQTLGQGPEFLTYFQNEAQLEKSRLLSDRFSAERPKGSFSTLEIQRTEQGDSAMYLCASSLGGTFDNEQFFGPGTRLTVL.

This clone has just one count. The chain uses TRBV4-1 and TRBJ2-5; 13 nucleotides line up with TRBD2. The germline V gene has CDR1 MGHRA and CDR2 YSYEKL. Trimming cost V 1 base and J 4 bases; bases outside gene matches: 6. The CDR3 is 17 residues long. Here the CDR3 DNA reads TGCGCCAGCAGCCAAGCACAACTAGCGGGGGGGCGAGAGACCCAGTACTTC. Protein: CASSQAQLAGGRETQYF.

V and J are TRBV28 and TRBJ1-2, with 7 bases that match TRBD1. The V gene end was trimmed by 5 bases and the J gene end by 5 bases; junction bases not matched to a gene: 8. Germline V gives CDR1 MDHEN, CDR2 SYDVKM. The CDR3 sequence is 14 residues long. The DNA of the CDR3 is TGTGCCAGCAGTGGGACAGAATACCCATATGGCTACACCTTC. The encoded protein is CASSGTEYPYGYTF.

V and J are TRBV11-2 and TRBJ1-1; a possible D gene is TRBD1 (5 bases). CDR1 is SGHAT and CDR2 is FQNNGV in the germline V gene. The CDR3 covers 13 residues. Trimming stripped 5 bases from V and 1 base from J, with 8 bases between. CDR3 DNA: TGTGCCAGCAGCGTACAGGAGAACACTGAAGCTTTCTTT. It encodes CASSVQENTEAFF.

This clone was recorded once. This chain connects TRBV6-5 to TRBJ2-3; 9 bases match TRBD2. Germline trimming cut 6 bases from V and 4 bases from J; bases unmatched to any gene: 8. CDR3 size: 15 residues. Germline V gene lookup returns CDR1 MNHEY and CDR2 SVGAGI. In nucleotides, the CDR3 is TGTGCCAGCAGACGTGAGCGGGGGGTGTCAGATACGCAGTATTTT. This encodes CASRRERGVSDTQYF.